This T cell receptor beta chain was retrieved from a study of beta chain features in type 1 diabetes. Study overall: Cell yields, age and gender were similar between patients and healthy donors. Sorted cells, around 100 million in number, were examined across all samples.

Germline loops: CDR1 MNHEY, CDR2 SVGAGI. The ends lost 6 bases at V and 1 base at J; junction bases unmatched: 8. This CDR3 is built from 15 residues. Note on this clone: Its specificity is not known.

CD45RO/CCR7/CD25/CD127/CD95/CD27 staining was used to isolate CD4+ naive, central memory, regulatory and stem cell-like memory cells by sorting. The whole isolated RNA underwent reverse transcription, so sequencing captured expressed TCRB transcripts. The data were produced by immunoSEQ multiplex PCR, yet TCRdb's version contains in-frame clones alone and is incomplete. The sample consists of about 700,000 clones, 13% of them appearing once. Overall study results and limits: The study found moderately but significantly shorter TCRB CDR3s in all four CD4+ subsets of Type 1 diabetes patients. Individuals with type 1 diabetes displayed fewer insertions and more deletions at VDJ junctions.

This receptor was obtained from a man between 18 and 29 years old with type 1 diabetes. Input material: naive CD4+ T cells from blood. This rearrangement joins TRBV6-5 to TRBJ2-7, with 8 bases aligning to TRBD2. CDR3 in DNA: TGTGCCAGCAGGAGCGGACTAGCTGGGTCCTACGAGCAGTACTTC. As protein: CASRSGLAGSYEQYF.